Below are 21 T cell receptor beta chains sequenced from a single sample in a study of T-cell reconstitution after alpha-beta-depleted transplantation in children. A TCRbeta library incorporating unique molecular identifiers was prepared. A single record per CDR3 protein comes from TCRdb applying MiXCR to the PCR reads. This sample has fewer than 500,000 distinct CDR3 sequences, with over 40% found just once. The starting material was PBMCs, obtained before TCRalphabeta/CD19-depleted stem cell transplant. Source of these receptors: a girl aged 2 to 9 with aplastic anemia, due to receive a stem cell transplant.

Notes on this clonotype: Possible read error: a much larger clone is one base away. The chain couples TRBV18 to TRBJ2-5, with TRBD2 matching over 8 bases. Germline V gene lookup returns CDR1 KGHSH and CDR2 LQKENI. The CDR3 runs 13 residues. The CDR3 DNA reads TGTGCCAGCTCACCTCGGGGGGGAGAGACCCGGTACTTC. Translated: CASSPRGGETRYF.

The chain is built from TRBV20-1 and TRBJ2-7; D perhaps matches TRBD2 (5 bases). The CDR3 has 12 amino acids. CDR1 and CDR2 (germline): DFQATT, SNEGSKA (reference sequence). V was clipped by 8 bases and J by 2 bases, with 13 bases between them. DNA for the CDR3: TGCAGTCCATGGCCCGGGACCTACGAGCAGTACTTC. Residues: CSPWPGTYEQYF.

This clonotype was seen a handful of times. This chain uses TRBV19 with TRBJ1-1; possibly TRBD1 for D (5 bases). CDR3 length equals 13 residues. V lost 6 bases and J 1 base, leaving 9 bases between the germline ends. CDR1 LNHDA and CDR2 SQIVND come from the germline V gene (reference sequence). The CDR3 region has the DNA TGTGCCAGTAGAGCCCAGGGGAACACTGAAGCTTTCTTT. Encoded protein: CASRAQGNTEAFF. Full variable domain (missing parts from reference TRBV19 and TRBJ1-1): DGGITQSPKYLFRKEGQNVTLSCEQNLNHDAMYWYRQDPGQGLRLIYYSQIVNDFQKGDIAEGYSVSREKKESFPLTVTSAQKNPTAFYLCASRAQGNTEAFFGQGTRLTVV.

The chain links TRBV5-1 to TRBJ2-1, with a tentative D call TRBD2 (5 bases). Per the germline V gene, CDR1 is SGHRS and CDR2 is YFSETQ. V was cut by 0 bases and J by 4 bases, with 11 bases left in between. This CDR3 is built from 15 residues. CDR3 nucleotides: TGCGCCAGCAGCTTGGGTAGCGCCTCGTACAATGAGCAGTTCTTC. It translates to CASSLGSASYNEQFF.

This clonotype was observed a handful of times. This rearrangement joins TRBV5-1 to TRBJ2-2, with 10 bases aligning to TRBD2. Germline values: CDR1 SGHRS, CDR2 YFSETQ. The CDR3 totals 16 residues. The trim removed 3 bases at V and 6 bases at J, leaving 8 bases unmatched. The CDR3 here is CASSSSSGRRAGELFF. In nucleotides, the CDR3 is TGCGCCAGCAGCTCCAGTAGCGGGAGGAGGGCCGGGGAGCTGTTTTTT.

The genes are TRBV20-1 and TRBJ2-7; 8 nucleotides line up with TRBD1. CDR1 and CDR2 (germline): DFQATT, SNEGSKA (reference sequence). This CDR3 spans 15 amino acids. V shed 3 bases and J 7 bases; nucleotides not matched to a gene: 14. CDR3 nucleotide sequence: TGCAGTGCTAGCCCCGGAGCACAGGGGGAAGGGGAGCAGTACTTC. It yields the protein CSASPGAQGEGEQYF.

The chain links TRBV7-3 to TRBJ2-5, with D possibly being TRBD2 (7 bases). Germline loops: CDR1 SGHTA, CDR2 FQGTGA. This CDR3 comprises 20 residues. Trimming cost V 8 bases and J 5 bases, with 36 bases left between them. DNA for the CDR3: TGTGCCAGCGCTAAGCTGTCCCTGCGAACATGGTGGCGGGGGCGGGAGACCCAGTACTTC. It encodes CASAKLSLRTWWRGRETQYF. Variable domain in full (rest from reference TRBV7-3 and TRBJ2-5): GAGVSQTPSNKVTEKGKYVELRCDPISGHTALYWYRQSLGQGPEFLIYFQGTGAADDSGLPNDRFFAVRPEGSVSTLKIQRTERGDSAVYLCASAKLSLRTWWRGRETQYFGPGTRLLVL.

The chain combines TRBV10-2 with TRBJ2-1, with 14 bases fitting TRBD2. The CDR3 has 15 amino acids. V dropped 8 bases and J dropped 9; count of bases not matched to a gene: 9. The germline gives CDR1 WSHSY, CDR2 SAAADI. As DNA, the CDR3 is TGCGCCAGCGCCGGGACTAGCGGGAGAGGGGGTGAGCAGTTCTTC. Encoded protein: CASAGTSGRGGEQFF.

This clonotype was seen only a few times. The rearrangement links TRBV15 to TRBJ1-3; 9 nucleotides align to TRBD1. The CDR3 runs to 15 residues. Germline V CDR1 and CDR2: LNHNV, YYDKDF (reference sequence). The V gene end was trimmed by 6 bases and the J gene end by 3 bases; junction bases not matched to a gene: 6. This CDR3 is CATRKGQGIGNTIYF. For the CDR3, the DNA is TGTGCCACCAGAAAGGGACAGGGAATTGGAAACACCATATATTTT.

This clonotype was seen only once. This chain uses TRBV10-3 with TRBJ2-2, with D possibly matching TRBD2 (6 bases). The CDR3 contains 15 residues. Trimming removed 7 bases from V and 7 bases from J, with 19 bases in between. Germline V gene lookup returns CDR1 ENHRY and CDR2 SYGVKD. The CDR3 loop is CAINDPGASSGELFF. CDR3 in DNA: TGTGCCATCAATGACCCGGGAGCGTCTAGCGGGGAGCTGTTTTTT.

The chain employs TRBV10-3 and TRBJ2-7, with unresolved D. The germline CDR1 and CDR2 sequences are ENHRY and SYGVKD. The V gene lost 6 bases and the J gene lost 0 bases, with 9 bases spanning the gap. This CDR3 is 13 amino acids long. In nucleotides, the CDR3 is TGTGCCATCAGCCTGGAGAGCTCCTACGAGCAGTACTTC. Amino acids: CAISLESSYEQYF.

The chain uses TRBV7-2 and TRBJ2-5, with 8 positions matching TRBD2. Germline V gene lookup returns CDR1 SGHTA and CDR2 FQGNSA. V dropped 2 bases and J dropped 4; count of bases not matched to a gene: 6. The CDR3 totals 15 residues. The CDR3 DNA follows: TGTGCCAGCAGCTTATTACGGGGGGGCACAGAGACCCAGTACTTC. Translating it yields CASSLLRGGTETQYF.

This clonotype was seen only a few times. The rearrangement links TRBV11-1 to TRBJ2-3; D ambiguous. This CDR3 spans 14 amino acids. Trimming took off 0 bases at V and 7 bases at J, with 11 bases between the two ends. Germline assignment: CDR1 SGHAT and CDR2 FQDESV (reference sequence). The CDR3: CASSLANTDHTQYF. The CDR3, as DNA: TGTGCCAGCAGCTTAGCTAATACGGACCATACGCAGTATTTT.

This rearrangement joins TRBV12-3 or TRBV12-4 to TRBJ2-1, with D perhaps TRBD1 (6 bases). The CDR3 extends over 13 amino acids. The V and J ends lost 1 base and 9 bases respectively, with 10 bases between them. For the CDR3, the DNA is TGTGCCAGCAGTTTAGTCGGCAGGGGTGAGCAGTTCTTC. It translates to CASSLVGRGEQFF.

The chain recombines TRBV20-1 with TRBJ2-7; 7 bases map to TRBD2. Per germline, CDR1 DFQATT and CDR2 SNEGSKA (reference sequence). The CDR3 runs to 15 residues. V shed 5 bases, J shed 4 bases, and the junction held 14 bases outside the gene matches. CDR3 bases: TGCAGTGCTTGCCCACTGCGGGAGAGTTGGTACGAGCAGTACTTC. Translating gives CSACPLRESWYEQYF.

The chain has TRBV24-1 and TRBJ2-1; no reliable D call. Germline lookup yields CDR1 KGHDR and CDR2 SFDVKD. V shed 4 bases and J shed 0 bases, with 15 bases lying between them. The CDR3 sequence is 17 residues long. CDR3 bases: TGTGCCACCAGTGACCCCATTCAACCGAGCTCCTACAATGAGCAGTTCTTC. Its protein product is CATSDPIQPSSYNEQFF.

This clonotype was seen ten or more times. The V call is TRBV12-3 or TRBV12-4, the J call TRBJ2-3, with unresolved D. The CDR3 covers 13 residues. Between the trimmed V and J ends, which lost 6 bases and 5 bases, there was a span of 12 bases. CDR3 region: CASRTPDEDTQYF. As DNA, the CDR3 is TGTGCCAGCAGGACCCCAGATGAAGATACGCAGTATTTT.

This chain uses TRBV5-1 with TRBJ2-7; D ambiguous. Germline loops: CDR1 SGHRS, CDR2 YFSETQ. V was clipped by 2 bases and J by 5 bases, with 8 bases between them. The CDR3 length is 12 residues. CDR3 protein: CASSFGEHEQYF. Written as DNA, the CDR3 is TGCGCCAGCAGCTTTGGGGAACACGAGCAGTACTTC.

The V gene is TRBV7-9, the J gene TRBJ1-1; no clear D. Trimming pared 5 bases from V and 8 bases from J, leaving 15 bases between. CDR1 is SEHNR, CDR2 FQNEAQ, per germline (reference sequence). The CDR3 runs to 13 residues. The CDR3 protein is CASSLVGIYEAFF. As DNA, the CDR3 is TGTGCCAGCAGCCTGGTTGGGATATACGAAGCTTTCTTT. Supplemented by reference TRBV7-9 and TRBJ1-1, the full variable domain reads DTGVSQNPRHKITKRGQNVTFRCDPISEHNRLYWYRQTLGQGPEFLTYFQNEAQLEKSRLLSDRFSAERPKGSFSTLEIQRTEQGDSAMYLCASSLVGIYEAFFGQGTRLTVV.

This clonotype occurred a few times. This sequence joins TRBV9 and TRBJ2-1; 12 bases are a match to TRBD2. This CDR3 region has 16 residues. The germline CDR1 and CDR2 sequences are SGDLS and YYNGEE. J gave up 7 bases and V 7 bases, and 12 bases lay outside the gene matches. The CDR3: CASGRPGLAGSNEQFF. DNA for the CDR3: TGTGCCAGCGGACGACCGGGACTAGCGGGTAGTAATGAGCAGTTCTTC.

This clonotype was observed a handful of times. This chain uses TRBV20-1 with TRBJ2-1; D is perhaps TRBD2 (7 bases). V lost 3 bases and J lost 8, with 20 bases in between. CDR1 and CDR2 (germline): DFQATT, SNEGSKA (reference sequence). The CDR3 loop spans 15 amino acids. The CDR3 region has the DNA TGCAGTGCTAGGTTCCCTCGGGGGGCTGTGGATGAGCAGTTCTTC. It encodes CSARFPRGAVDEQFF.